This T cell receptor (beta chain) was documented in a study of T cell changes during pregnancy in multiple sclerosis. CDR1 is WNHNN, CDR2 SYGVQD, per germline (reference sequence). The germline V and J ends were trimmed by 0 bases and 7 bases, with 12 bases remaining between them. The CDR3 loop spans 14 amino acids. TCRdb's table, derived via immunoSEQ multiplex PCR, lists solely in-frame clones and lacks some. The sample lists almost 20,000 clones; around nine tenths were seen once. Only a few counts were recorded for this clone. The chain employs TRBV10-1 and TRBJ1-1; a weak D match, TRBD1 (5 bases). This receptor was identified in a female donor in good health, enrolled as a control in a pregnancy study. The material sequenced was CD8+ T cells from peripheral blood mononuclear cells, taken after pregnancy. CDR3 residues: CASSESGGANEAFF. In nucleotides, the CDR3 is TGCGCCAGCAGTGAGTCGGGTGGGGCAAATGAAGCTTTCTTT.